The T cell receptor (beta chain) under discussion was sequenced for a study of spatial heterogeneity in lung cancer. Study-wide points: Blood contained ubiquitous expanded tumor TCRs more at resection than at follow-up.

Carried by each TCR cDNA molecule was a unique molecular identifier. TCRdb passed the 5' RACE reads through MiXCR, listing each CDR3 protein once. The sample holds under 75,000 distinct CDR3 sequences, 10% to 15% seen once. Documented time point: sample taken at primary tumor resection. Whole RNA from tumor, nontumor lung or frozen PBMC was sequenced unsorted. In this sample, this clonotype turned up many times. Its antigen is as yet unknown. J gave up 2 bases and V 4 bases, and 7 bases lay outside the gene matches. This CDR3 has 16 amino acids. The germline V gene encodes CDR1 SGHAT and CDR2 FQNNGV. This clonotype was sampled from a male donor with early-stage non-small cell lung cancer. This material consisted of PBMCs, taken at surgery. This chain connects TRBV11-2 to TRBJ2-3; TRBD2 aligns across 9 bases. In nucleotides, the CDR3 is TGTGCCAGCAGCTCTCCCCCGGGACTAGCCACAGATACGCAGTATTTT. It translates to CASSSPPGLATDTQYF.